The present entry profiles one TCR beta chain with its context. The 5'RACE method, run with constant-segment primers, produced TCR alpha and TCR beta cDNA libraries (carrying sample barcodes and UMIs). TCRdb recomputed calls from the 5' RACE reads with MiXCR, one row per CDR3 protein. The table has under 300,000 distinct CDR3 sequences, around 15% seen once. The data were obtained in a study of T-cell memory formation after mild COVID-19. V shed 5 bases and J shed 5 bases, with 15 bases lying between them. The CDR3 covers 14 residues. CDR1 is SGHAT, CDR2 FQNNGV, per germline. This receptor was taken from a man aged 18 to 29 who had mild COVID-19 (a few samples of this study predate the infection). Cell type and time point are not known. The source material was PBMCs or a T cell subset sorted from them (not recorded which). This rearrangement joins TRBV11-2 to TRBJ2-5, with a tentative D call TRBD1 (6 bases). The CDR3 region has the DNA TGTGCCAGCAGCCTACGAAGTCAGGGGGAGACCCAGTACTTC. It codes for CASSLRSQGETQYF.